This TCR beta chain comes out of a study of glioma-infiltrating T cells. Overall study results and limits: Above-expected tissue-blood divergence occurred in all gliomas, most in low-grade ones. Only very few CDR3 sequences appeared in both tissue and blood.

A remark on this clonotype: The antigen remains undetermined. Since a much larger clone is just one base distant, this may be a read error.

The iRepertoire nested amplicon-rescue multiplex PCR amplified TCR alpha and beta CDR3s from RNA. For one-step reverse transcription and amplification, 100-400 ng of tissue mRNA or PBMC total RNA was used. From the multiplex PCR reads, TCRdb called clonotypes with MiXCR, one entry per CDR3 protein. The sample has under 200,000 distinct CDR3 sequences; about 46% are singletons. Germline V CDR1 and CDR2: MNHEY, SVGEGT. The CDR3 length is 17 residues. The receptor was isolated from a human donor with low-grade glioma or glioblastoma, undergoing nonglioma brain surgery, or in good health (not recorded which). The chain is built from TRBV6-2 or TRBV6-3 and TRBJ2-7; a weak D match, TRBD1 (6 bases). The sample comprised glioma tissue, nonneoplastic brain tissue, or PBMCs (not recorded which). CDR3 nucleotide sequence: TGTGCCATCAGTCCTCTGGGGTCACAGGGTAAGACAGACGAGAAGTACTTC. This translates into CAISPLGSQGKTDEKYF.